This TCR beta chain came from a study of radiation and T cells in renal cell carcinoma (dated by TCRdb to about 2020). Some background on the complete study: In total, fewer than 55 samples, comprising 25 or so tumors and approximately 27 peripheral blood samples, were subjected to TCR beta sequencing. The final blood draw took place at 4 weeks after radiation, the same time as nephrectomy. Across all 50 or so samples, under 4,500,000 unique CDR3 nucleotide sequences, encoding 2,658,974 unique CDR3 amino acid sequences, were identified.

Unmatched junction bases come to 5, with V trimmed by 4 bases and J by 2 bases. The CDR3, cysteine through phenylalanine, is 15 amino acids long. Only the CDR3 DNA stays, 45 bases, in frame from base 1. CDR1 and CDR2 (SGHNT, YYREEE) derive from the germline V gene (reference sequence). The sample's time point, from its label and the paper: blood 4 weeks post-SBRT, at nephrectomy. The sample's treatment or condition label is to be understood as: 15 Gy SBRT to primary tumor, nephrectomy 4 weeks later. Samples came from a clinical trial, in which primary renal cell carcinomas received 15 Gy stereotactic body radiation therapy followed by nephrectomy 4 weeks later. To follow tumor-enriched clonotypes, peripheral blood was collected serially from radiation-treated patients at baseline and again at 2 weeks and 4 weeks after SBRT. Renal cell carcinoma with clear cell pathology was present in all patients. Genomic DNA for TCR sequencing was prepared using the QIAamp DNA Blood Mini Kit (Qiagen). Only samples passing all quality control checks were included in the analyses.

TCR beta libraries were generated from genomic DNA with the immunoSEQ kit, following the manufacturer's recommendations. To prepare the libraries, a first multiplex PCR with proprietary primers was run, followed by a second PCR that added unique barcodes, and a bead cleanup was done after each round. A positive control reaction and a negative control reaction, both provided in the kit, were run with every batch of samples. The final libraries were assessed on an Agilent 4200 TapeStation D1000 ScreenTape, pooled by volume, and quantified by qPCR. Sequencing ran on an Illumina NextSeq500 with a MidOutput 150-cycle cartridge, using 156 Read1 and 15 Index1 cycles with kit custom primers. The pooled library was loaded at approximately 0.95 pM with roughly 20% PhiX control spiked in. On the study's bioinformatics: The vendor-processed data were analyzed in R, and a clonotype was defined as all T cells that share the same CDR3 nucleotide sequence. In the clone abundance analyses, frequencies were normalized to the 10,000 most abundant clones in each sample. Public T cell clones, which averaged fewer than five per sample, were removed prior to analysis. Tumor-enriched clonotypes and baseline blood-enriched clonotypes were defined as those with an abundance difference of at least 32-fold between compartments. A beta-binomial differential abundance model was used to identify clonotypes that expanded or contracted between blood time points. The Baroni-Urbani and Buser coefficient was used to measure tumor-blood repertoire similarity, and groups were compared with two-tailed Wilcoxon tests in R. TCRdb provides this immuneACCESS table in a form limited to in-frame rearrangements. Some clones are lacking; in checked studies, under half of them reflect an unresolved V gene, and why the rest are absent is not known. V, J and clone size are taken as reported in that table, and D and trimming were inferred from the DNA itself. The sample table holds 120,000 to 150,000 clones, of which 86% were seen once. Of the sample, 15% to 20% is held by the ten largest clones.

Overall study results and their limits: The single-armed trial design could not address effects of radiation dose or scheduling on the TCR repertoire. Changes in the blood repertoire were not tracked past 4 weeks after treatment. An increase in top tumor clonotypes in blood was observed from baseline to 2 weeks post-radiation, followed by contraction by 4 weeks, which was taken to suggest transient expansion of tumor-resident clones. No pretreatment tumor biopsies were available, so the baseline intratumoral presence of clonotypes could not be determined.

Concerning this clone itself: It has no known antigen specificity. Qualities for individual bases were not recorded, and no much larger clone is one base off.

The sequence joins TRBV5-4 to TRBJ2-3; TRBD1 agrees with 9 junctional bases. The input for sequencing was blood, taken from a patient whose treatment included radiotherapy and nephrectomy. The sequence was obtained from a woman in her fifties or sixties with renal cell carcinoma. The nucleotide sequence reads as follows: TGTGCCAGCAGCGGGCGGGACAGGGTCACAGATACGCAGTATTTT. It is translated as CASSGRDRVTDTQYF. Outside the CDR3, residues come from the reference TRBV5-4 and TRBJ2-3 proteins, so the full variable domain is: ETGVTQSPTHLIKTRGQQVTLRCSSQSGHNTVSWYQQALGQGPQFIFQYYREEENGRGNFPPRFSGLQFPNYSSELNVNALELDDSALYLCASSGRDRVTDTQYFGPGTRLTVL.